The 31 T cell receptor beta chains reported below all come from one sample, sequenced in a study of tumor-infiltrating lymphocytes in primary liver carcinoma. Unsorted whole blood supplied the blood RNA, and germline DNA was isolated too. Constant-region priming of roughly 490 ng total RNA yielded TCR beta cDNA. Three-round nested multiplex PCR performed with slightly modified ARM-PCR produced the TCR beta libraries. The two initial PCR rounds, roughly 9 cycles each, used TRBV1-TRBV30 forward and C-beta reverse primers. TCRdb reanalysed the multiplex PCR reads using MiXCR and keeps one entry per CDR3 protein. In the table there are under 200,000 distinct CDR3 sequences, around 60% of which are singletons. Specimen: peripheral blood. Receptor source: an older woman with primary liver carcinoma and hepatitis B virus infection.

As regards this clonotype: A much more abundant neighbour one base away suggests this may be a read error. V is TRBV12-3 or TRBV12-4 and J is TRBJ2-4; maybe TRBD2 (6 bases). V lost 7 bases and J 6 bases, leaving 25 bases between the germline ends. CDR3 length: 17 amino acids. CDR3 in DNA: TGTGCCAGCACCCCCGAAACTCTAGCGAAAATGAGAAACATTCAGTACTTC. Amino acids: CASTPETLAKMRNIQYF.

Of note for this clonotype: This may be a read error: a much more frequent sequence differs by one nucleotide. The chain recombines TRBV6-1 with TRBJ2-1; 11 bases match TRBD2. Germline V gives CDR1 MNHNS, CDR2 SASEGT. The CDR3 is 14 residues long. V gave up 7 bases and J gave up 9 bases; unmatched junction bases: 8. The CDR3 region is CASNVAGGPSEQFF. The CDR3 DNA is TGTGCCAGCAATGTAGCGGGAGGGCCTAGTGAGCAGTTCTTC.

Of note for this clonotype: Relative to the germline gene, one junction end is altered; a read error may explain this. CDR3: CASSSQGDYSEQLF. CDR3 coding DNA: TGTGCCAGCAGCTCCCAGGGGGATTACAGTGAGCAGTTATTC. This sequence joins TRBV11-3 and TRBJ2-1, with TRBD1 matching over 7 bases. CDR1 SGHNT and CDR2 YENEEA come from the germline V gene. The CDR3 is 14 amino acids.

The sample holds many counts of this clonotype. The rearrangement joins TRBV4-1 to TRBJ1-6, with unresolved D. Germline V gene sequence: CDR1 MGHRA, CDR2 YSYEKL. V was trimmed by 0 bases and J by 0 bases, leaving 12 bases between them. The CDR3 totals 18 residues. Here the CDR3 DNA reads TGCGCCAGCAGCCAAGATACCGGGTCGGGCTCCTATAATTCACCCCTCCACTTT. This translates into CASSQDTGSGSYNSPLHF.

Of note for this clonotype: Just one base apart from a much larger clone, this may be a read error. The CDR3 does not end in the conserved phenylalanine or tryptophan, so this is likely a read error. This sequence joins TRBV5-1 and TRBJ2-3, with a possible D match to TRBD2 (6 bases). V lost 0 bases, J lost 5 bases, and 22 bases lay in between. The CDR3 contains 18 residues. Germline-derived CDR1 and CDR2 are SGHRS and YFSETQ. DNA of the CDR3: TGCGCCAGCAGCTTGGCGTATTTGGGGGACTCGACCCTAGATACGCAGTATCTT. Amino acid sequence: CASSLAYLGDSTLDTQYL.

This chain connects TRBV11-2 to TRBJ1-2; 11 bases line up with TRBD1. CDR1 and CDR2 from the germline V gene are SGHAT and FQNNGV. V gave up 9 bases and J gave up 4 bases; unmatched junction bases: 16. CDR3 size: 17 residues. The CDR3 here is CASSPLPDRGRTYGYTF. The CDR3 coding sequence is TGTGCCAGTAGTCCCTTGCCGGACAGGGGGCGAACCTATGGCTACACCTTC.

The chain carries TRBV6-6 and TRBJ2-7; either TRBD1 or TRBD2 may fit D (7 bases each). The CDR3 is made up of 15 amino acids. CDR1 and CDR2 (germline): MNHNY, SVGAGI (reference sequence). The ends were cut back, 6 bases at V and 6 bases at J, with 21 bases in the middle. CDR3 DNA: TGTGCCAGCAGACTTGCAGGGGGGAGGGCCGGCGAGCAGTACTTC. Its protein product is CASRLAGGRAGEQYF.

This clonotype was detected only once. Since no conserved phenylalanine or tryptophan closes the CDR3, a read error is the likely cause. V gene TRBV5-5 combines with J gene TRBJ2-3; 7 bases match TRBD2. The CDR3 is 16 residues long. The V gene's germline CDR1 is SGHKS and CDR2 YYEKEE (reference sequence). With 0 bases clipped from V and 9 bases from J, the junction kept 13 bases outside the gene matches. For the CDR3, the DNA is TGTGCCAGCAGCTTGGGCGTTGCGGGAGTGGCCGAAACGCAGTATTCT. Protein: CASSLGVAGVAETQYS.

The J gene is TRBJ2-5, the V gene TRBV7-2; 9 bases fit TRBD2. The CDR3 is 14 residues long. Trimming cost V 6 bases and J 5 bases; bases outside gene matches: 7. Germline V gives CDR1 SGHTA, CDR2 FQGNSA. The CDR3 bases are TGTGCCAGCAGGTCTGCGGGAGGGCCGGAGACCCAGTACTTC. The encoded protein is CASRSAGGPETQYF.

For this clonotype: The junction does not match germline at one end; this may be a read error. The chain couples TRBV29-1 to TRBJ2-1; D gene unclear. From germline, CDR1 is SQVTM and CDR2 ANQGSEA. This CDR3 region has 15 residues. The CDR3 DNA reads TGCAACGTTGAAGATCCGTTAAGTGCCTACAATGAGCAGTTCTTC. Protein: CNVEDPLSAYNEQFF.

V and J are TRBV7-9 and TRBJ2-7; the D gene is possibly TRBD2 (5 bases). Germline-derived CDR1 and CDR2 are SEHNR and FQNEAQ (reference sequence). Deletions cut 9 bases from V and 2 bases from J, with 17 bases between. CDR3 length equals 14 residues. CDR3 loop: CARSPGVGAYEQYF. Here the CDR3 DNA reads TGTGCCAGGAGCCCCGGGGTGGGAGCCTACGAGCAGTACTTC.

The gene calls are TRBV7-8 and TRBJ2-2, with D perhaps matching TRBD2 (5 bases). This CDR3 has 17 residues. Germline lookup yields CDR1 SGHVS and CDR2 FQNEAQ. V dropped 0 bases and J dropped 4 bases, with 15 bases sitting between them. The CDR3 here is CASSLASGFGVTGELFF. CDR3 nucleotides: TGTGCCAGCAGCTTAGCGTCGGGGTTTGGGGTCACCGGGGAGCTGTTTTTT.

Regarding this clonotype: Given a much more abundant clone one base away, this may be a read error. This chain joins TRBV12-3 or TRBV12-4 and TRBJ2-1, with D possibly being TRBD1 (5 bases). CDR3 length: 13 residues. The CDR3 spells CASSLQGFNERFF. CDR3 nucleotide sequence: TGTGCCAGCAGTTTACAGGGTTTCAATGAGCGGTTCTTC.

This clonotype was seen many times. The chain joins TRBV12-3 or TRBV12-4 to TRBJ2-3; 7 bases are a match to TRBD2. Germline trimming cut 3 bases from V and 4 bases from J; bases unmatched to any gene: 4. The CDR3 covers 14 residues. CDR3 coding DNA: TGTGCCAGCAGTTTCTGGGGGGGTGCAGATACGCAGTATTTT. It is translated as CASSFWGGADTQYF.

The table lists this clonotype with a count of one. A much larger clone differs by one base, so this may be a read error. This chain joins TRBV6-5 and TRBJ1-1; possible D gene TRBD1, 6 bases. This CDR3 region has 15 residues. Germline loops: CDR1 MNHEY, CDR2 SVGAGI. V was cut by 7 bases and J by 6 bases, with 21 bases left in between. CDR3 in amino acids: CASNSRGTYQAEAFF. The CDR3 DNA is TGTGCCAGCAACTCGAGAGGGACATACCAGGCTGAAGCTTTCTTT.

With respect to this clonotype: Possible read error: a much larger clone is one base away. V usage is TRBV5-5 and J usage is TRBJ2-1; maybe TRBD2 (5 bases). V gave up 0 bases and J gave up 3 bases, with 13 bases separating them. The CDR3 totals 16 residues. Germline CDR1 is SGHKS and CDR2 is YYEKEE (reference sequence). CDR3 amino acids: CASSLDVTNFYNEQFF. The CDR3 DNA reads TGTGCCAGCAGCTTGGACGTGACTAACTTCTACAATGAGCAGTTCTTC.

The genes are TRBV21-1 and TRBJ2-4; the D segment call TRBD2 is taken from the table without a DNA check. TRBV21-1 is assigned pseudogene status. The CDR3 has 16 residues. CDR3 nucleotide sequence: TGTGCCCTCCAGCCAGATAAGGCGGGAGATCACTCTTTTCAGTACTTC. Its protein is CALQPDKAGDHSFQYF.

As regards this clonotype: A much more abundant neighbour one base away suggests this may be a read error. The chain has TRBV6-1 and TRBJ2-5, with no clear D. Germline V lookup: CDR1 MNHNS, CDR2 SASEGT. Trimming removed 2 bases from V and 2 bases from J, with 12 bases in between. The CDR3 covers 15 residues. CDR3 protein: CASSERSGRQETQYF. In DNA form, the CDR3 reads TGTGCCAGCAGTGAAAGATCGGGCAGGCAAGAGACCCAGTACTTC.

Notes on this clonotype: This may be a read error: a much more frequent sequence differs by one nucleotide. The chain couples TRBV12-3 or TRBV12-4 to TRBJ2-7; D is undetermined. CDR3 size: 15 residues. CDR3: CTSSGGYTNSYEQYF. CDR3 DNA: TGTACCAGCAGTGGTGGTTATACAAACTCCTACGAGCAGTACTTC.

Points on this clonotype: A much larger clone is a single base away; this may be a read error. The rearrangement joins TRBV29-1 to TRBJ2-3, with 11 nucleotides matching TRBD2. With 3 bases clipped from V and 2 bases from J, the junction kept 7 bases outside the gene matches. Germline lookup yields CDR1 SQVTM and CDR2 ANQGSEA. The CDR3 is made up of 16 amino acids. The DNA of the CDR3 is TGCAGCGTTGACCCTCTAGCGGGAGGCCCCACAGATACGCAGTATTTT. It is translated as CSVDPLAGGPTDTQYF.

This chain uses TRBV11-1 with TRBJ1-2, with a weak D call TRBD1 (5 bases). The CDR3 is 14 residues long. Germline lookup yields CDR1 SGHAT and CDR2 FQDESV (reference sequence). Trimming pared 6 bases from V and 0 bases from J, leaving 11 bases between. This CDR3 reads CASSSGGANYGYTF. In DNA, the CDR3 is TGTGCCAGCAGTTCGGGGGGAGCTAACTATGGCTACACCTTC.

This chain connects TRBV11-3 to TRBJ2-1; TRBD2 matches 11 bases. The CDR3 loop spans 14 amino acids. V shed 4 bases and J 5 bases; nucleotides not matched to a gene: 1. CDR1 SGHNT and CDR2 YENEEA come from the germline V gene. CDR3: CASSSSGRNNEQFF. The CDR3 DNA reads as TGTGCCAGCAGCTCTAGCGGGAGGAACAATGAGCAGTTCTTC.

This clonotype was observed once. J is TRBJ1-1 and V is TRBV5-1; 7 bases map to TRBD1. The CDR3 runs to 14 residues. Losses at the gene ends were 7 bases for V and 1 base for J; bases not matched to a gene: 7. From germline, CDR1 is SGHRS and CDR2 YFSETQ. This chain's CDR3 is CASGENRGNTEAFF. The CDR3, as DNA: TGCGCCAGCGGCGAGAACAGGGGGAACACTGAAGCTTTCTTT.

As regards this clonotype: A much larger clonotype is one base distant, so this may be a read error. This rearrangement joins TRBV12-3 or TRBV12-4 to TRBJ2-1, with D maybe TRBD2 (6 bases). The CDR3 covers 16 residues. The CDR3 DNA follows: TGTACCAGCAGGTCCATCCGGATTAGCGGATACAATGAGCAGTTCTTC. Residues: CTSRSIRISGYNEQFF.

This clonotype came up a few times. The V call is TRBV18, the J call TRBJ2-3; the D gene is possibly TRBD1 (6 bases). CDR1 is KGHSH, CDR2 LQKENI, per germline. The CDR3 runs to 14 residues. The V end lost 5 bases, the J end lost 1 base, and 10 bases lay between the germline ends. The CDR3 loop reads CASSTGRGTDTQYF. The CDR3 DNA is TGTGCCAGCTCAACAGGGCGCGGCACAGATACGCAGTATTTT.

This chain joins TRBV10-1 and TRBJ2-5, with 7 bases lining up with TRBD1. The V and J ends lost 3 bases and 5 bases, in that order; junction bases with no gene match: 9. The CDR3 consists of 15 residues. Germline assignment: CDR1 WNHNN and CDR2 SYGVQD (reference sequence). The CDR3 sequence is CASSDAGTAGETQYF. The CDR3 nucleotides read TGCGCCAGCAGTGATGCTGGGACAGCAGGGGAGACCCAGTACTTC.

To note about this clonotype: Without the conserved terminal phenylalanine or tryptophan, this CDR3 likely stems from a read error. The V and J genes are TRBV11-2 and TRBJ2-3, with a possible D match to TRBD2 (5 bases). The germline V and J ends were trimmed by 8 bases and 4 bases, with 22 bases remaining between them. Germline V gives CDR1 SGHAT, CDR2 FQNNGV. The CDR3 spans 16 residues. DNA for the CDR3: TGTGCCAGCTGCCCAGAACGAGCGGTTGGCGCAGATACGCAGTATTCT. It specifies CASCPERAVGADTQYS.

The chain uses TRBV29-1 and TRBJ2-7; D is possibly TRBD1 (6 bases). The CDR3 extends over 12 amino acids. V lost 4 bases and J lost 7, with 14 bases in between. Germline lookup yields CDR1 SQVTM and CDR2 ANQGSEA. CDR3: CSVGDRQHEQYF. In DNA, the CDR3 is TGCAGCGTTGGAGACAGGCAGCATGAGCAGTACTTC.

J is TRBJ1-1 and V is TRBV28; 9 bases agree with TRBD1. CDR1 and CDR2 from the germline V gene are MDHEN and SYDVKM. This CDR3 region has 13 residues. V gave up 4 bases and J gave up 8 bases; unmatched junction bases: 5. This CDR3 is CASSWGQGLEAFF. The DNA for the CDR3 is TGTGCCAGCAGTTGGGGACAGGGACTCGAAGCTTTCTTT.

For this clonotype: Here the CDR3 omits its conserved ending phenylalanine or tryptophan, so a read error is the likely source. This chain links TRBV11-2 with TRBJ1-1; possible D gene TRBD1, 5 bases. Trimming took 11 bases from V and 4 from J, leaving 26 bases between them. The V gene's germline CDR1 is SGHAT and CDR2 FQNNGV. The CDR3 runs 16 residues. The CDR3 nucleotides are TGTGCCGGTAGCTTAGAACCGGGAGCAAGGGGCACTGAAGCTTTCTTA. Its translation: CAGSLEPGARGTEAFL.

Remarks on this clonotype: This may stem from a read error, because a much larger clone lies one nucleotide away. The rearrangement links TRBV12-3 or TRBV12-4 to TRBJ1-1, with D possibly TRBD1 on 5 matching bases. Trimming pared 7 bases from V and 4 bases from J, leaving 16 bases between. The CDR3 extends over 14 amino acids. CDR3 loop: CASTTGRASTEAFF. CDR3 DNA: TGTGCCAGCACCACAGGACGGGCGAGCACTGAAGCTTTCTTT.